The present TCR beta chain was sequenced within a study of vaccination and CD4 T cells after COVID-19. Looking at the study overall: Sampling post-COVID took place a median around 100 days after diagnosis (range 35 to 161).

On this clonotype: The antigen remains undetermined.

Time point described: late sampling 161 to 241 days after vaccination in three convalescent patients. Treatment of the sample: roughly 11-day PBMC culture with coronavirus spike peptide pools or control peptides (ViraFEST assay). The CDR3 runs 15 residues. Trimming removed 5 bases at V and 8 bases at J, with 19 bases between. In germline, CDR1 is MNHEY, CDR2 SVGEGT. The assay that was used to sequence DNA from cultured CD4+ T cells was the Oncomine TCR Beta short-read assay. One entry per CDR3 protein, called by TCRdb with MiXCR from the PCR reads. Of 20,000 to 25,000 distinct CDR3 sequences in the sample, about half were seen once.

This clonotype was sampled from a human donor who had recovered from COVID-19. The chain has TRBV6-2 or TRBV6-3 and TRBJ2-4; D gene unclear. The source material was CD4+ T cells from blood, cultured in vitro, sampled about 7 months after SARS-CoV-2 vaccination. In DNA form, the CDR3 reads TGTGCCAGCAGTAACCACATACAAAACGGCTACATTCAGTACTTC. As protein: CASSNHIQNGYIQYF.